This entry lists 25 T cell receptor beta chains sequenced from one sample in a study of T cell responses to AZD1222 COVID-19 vaccine. The protocol was immunoSEQ multiplex PCR, while the TCRdb copy is restricted to in-frame clones and leaves out a portion. The data show under 200,000 clones, around nine tenths seen once. This sample comprised peripheral blood, obtained on day 0 of AZD1222 vaccination. The receptors were sampled from an adult in good health.

The chain recombines TRBV6-1 with TRBJ2-3; no clear D gene. CDR3 length: 15 residues. The ends were cut back, 0 bases at V and 2 bases at J, with 9 bases in the middle. Per germline, CDR1 MNHNS and CDR2 SASEGT. The CDR3 bases are TGTGCCAGCAGTGAAGCCGTAGGAGCCACAGATACGCAGTATTTT. Translated, it gives CASSEAVGATDTQYF.

The gene calls are TRBV21-1 and TRBJ1-2; the DNA was not compared with TRBD1, the D call given in the table. TRBV21-1 represents a pseudogene. The CDR3 length is 16 residues. The CDR3 DNA reads as TGTGCCAGCAGCAAAGGAACCTACGGGACAGGGGATGGCTACACCTTC. Protein: CASSKGTYGTGDGYTF.

The chain links TRBV28 to TRBJ2-5; a possible D gene is TRBD1 (7 bases). V lost 3 bases and J lost 5, with 16 bases in between. Per the germline V gene, CDR1 is MDHEN and CDR2 is SYDVKM. The CDR3 consists of 15 residues. The chain's CDR3 is CASSFQGGRRETQYF. Here the CDR3 DNA reads TGTGCCAGCAGTTTTCAGGGGGGACGTCGGGAGACCCAGTACTTC.

The chain uses TRBV6-2 or TRBV6-3 and TRBJ1-5; D is unclear. The germline V gene encodes CDR1 MNHEY and CDR2 SVGEGT. The CDR3 covers 15 residues. Trimming stripped 6 bases from V and 6 bases from J, with 18 bases between. The CDR3 DNA follows: TGTGCCAGCAGCACTCCGGCGTGGGAAGGTCAGCCCCAGCATTTT. This gives the protein CASSTPAWEGQPQHF.

The chain links TRBV6-5 to TRBJ1-1; 9 positions match TRBD1. Germline V gene data show CDR1 as MNHEY and CDR2 as SVGAGI. The CDR3 extends over 14 amino acids. Trimming at V came to 5 bases and at J to 6 bases, leaving 7 bases not matched to a gene. The CDR3 protein is CASSNTGGSPEAFF. The CDR3 coding sequence is TGTGCCAGCAGTAATACAGGGGGCAGCCCTGAAGCTTTCTTT.

The chain uses TRBV19 and TRBJ1-5; D is undetermined. Germline CDR1 reads LNHDA; CDR2 reads SQIVND (reference sequence). The V and J ends lost 5 bases and 4 bases respectively, with 9 bases between them. The CDR3 is made up of 13 amino acids. This CDR3 reads CASSGVWNQPQHF. The CDR3 coding sequence is TGTGCCAGTAGTGGGGTATGGAATCAGCCCCAGCATTTT.

The chain couples TRBV24-1 to TRBJ2-1; 9 bases align to TRBD1. J gave up 9 bases and V 3 bases, and 5 bases lay outside the gene matches. The CDR3 is 14 amino acids. Per the germline V gene, CDR1 is KGHDR and CDR2 is SFDVKD. Here the CDR3 reads CATSDGDREGEQFF. In DNA form, the CDR3 reads TGTGCCACCAGTGATGGGGACAGGGAGGGTGAGCAGTTCTTC.

This clone occurred once. V usage is TRBV28 and J usage is TRBJ1-2, with TRBD1 as a possible D gene (5 bases). The V end was cut by 6 bases, the J end by 3 bases, with 14 bases between. Germline loops: CDR1 MDHEN, CDR2 SYDVKM. This CDR3 has 14 amino acids. For the CDR3, the DNA is TGTGCCAGCAGCCAACCTGGGGGGGACTATGGCTACACCTTC. This translates into CASSQPGGDYGYTF.

The CDR3 nucleotides are TGTGCCAGTAGTATAGTCGGTGGGAACACTGAAGCTTTCTTT. Translating it yields CASSIVGGNTEAFF. The chain uses TRBV19 and TRBJ1-1; D gene ambiguous. V was trimmed by 1 base and J by 1 base, leaving 7 bases between them. The CDR3 runs to 14 residues. The V gene's germline CDR1 is LNHDA and CDR2 SQIVND (reference sequence).

This clone appeared a single time. This sequence joins TRBV4-2 and TRBJ1-2; 8 nucleotides agree with TRBD1. V lost 0 bases and J lost 4; bases outside the gene matches: 7. The V gene's germline CDR1 is LGHNA and CDR2 YNFKEQ. This CDR3 contains 16 residues. The CDR3 nucleotides are TGTGCCAGCAGCCAAGAGGCCCAGGGGGCCCTCTATGGCTACACCTTC. It yields the protein CASSQEAQGALYGYTF.

This chain joins TRBV29-1 and TRBJ2-3; no clear D gene. Trimming removed 4 bases at V and 0 bases at J, with 8 bases between. This CDR3 region has 13 residues. From germline, CDR1 is SQVTM and CDR2 ANQGSEA. The CDR3 DNA sequence: TGCAGCGTTGCTCAGTTTAGCACAGATACGCAGTATTTT. This encodes CSVAQFSTDTQYF.

This chain's CDR3 is CASIGQTRLAENYEQYF. CDR3 DNA: TGCGCCAGCATCGGGCAGACTCGGCTAGCGGAGAACTACGAGCAGTACTTC. The chain combines TRBV23-1 with TRBJ2-7, with 7 bases that match TRBD2. TRBV23-1 is an ORF for which the function is uncertain. Trimming cost V 7 bases and J 3 bases; bases outside gene matches: 18. The CDR3 loop spans 17 amino acids.

CDR3 sequence reads: CASSDSRGRVREKLFF. CDR3 bases: TGTGCCAGCAGTGACTCGAGGGGGAGGGTTAGGGAAAAACTGTTTTTT. The rearrangement joins TRBV6-4 to TRBJ1-4, with D possibly TRBD1 on 6 matching bases. The germline V gene encodes CDR1 MRHNA and CDR2 SNTAGT. The CDR3 contains 16 residues. Trimming left V 0 bases short and J 8 bases short, with 16 bases between.

The CDR3 bases are TGCGCCAGCAGCCAAGTAGGGGACTTCAGAAACACCATATATTTT. It is translated as CASSQVGDFRNTIYF. The genes are TRBV4-3 and TRBJ1-3, with a tentative D call TRBD1 (5 bases). V lost 1 base, J lost 5 bases, and 12 bases lay in between. Looked up from germline, CDR1 is LGHNA and CDR2 is YSLEER. The CDR3 runs 15 residues.

This clone has more than one count but fewer than ten. This chain links TRBV24-1 with TRBJ2-7; D is possibly TRBD2 (6 bases). CDR1 is KGHDR, CDR2 SFDVKD, per germline. This CDR3 is built from 13 residues. CDR3 in amino acids: CSTGGAGTHEQYF. The CDR3 nucleotides read TGTTCGACCGGAGGGGCAGGGACCCACGAGCAGTACTTC.

A few counts support this clone. Other nucleotide sequences in the sample specify the same CDR3. This chain joins TRBV29-1 and TRBJ1-1, with a weak D call TRBD1 (6 bases). With 2 bases removed from V and 1 base from J, the gap between germline ends came to 8 bases. Germline CDR1 SQVTM, CDR2 ANQGSEA. The CDR3 loop spans 13 amino acids. CDR3 amino acids: CSVERGTNTEAFF. The CDR3 DNA reads as TGCAGCGTTGAAAGGGGGACGAACACTGAAGCTTTCTTT.

The CDR3 loop is CASSSTQGPYEQYF. The CDR3 nucleotides are TGCGCCAGCAGCTCGACACAGGGCCCCTACGAGCAGTACTTC. The chain links TRBV5-1 to TRBJ2-7; perhaps TRBD1 as D (6 bases). The CDR3 extends over 14 amino acids. Germline V gene data show CDR1 as SGHRS and CDR2 as YFSETQ. Trimming took off 3 bases at V and 2 bases at J, with 12 bases between the two ends.

V is TRBV7-3 and J is TRBJ1-4; the D is unclear. Germline CDR1 and CDR2: SGHTA and FQGTGA. The V and J ends lost 1 base and 0 bases respectively, with 6 bases between them. The CDR3 spans 15 residues. In DNA, the CDR3 is TGTGCCAGCAGCTTAATCCCGGCAACTAATGAAAAACTGTTTTTT. It codes for CASSLIPATNEKLFF.

The genes are TRBV7-3 and TRBJ2-1, with a tentative D call TRBD2 (5 bases). Trimming left V 0 bases short and J 10 bases short, with 10 bases between. Per the germline V gene, CDR1 is SGHTA and CDR2 is FQGTGA. The CDR3 loop spans 13 amino acids. This chain's CDR3 is CASSLTRDHEQFF. CDR3 sequence (DNA): TGTGCCAGCAGCTTAACGAGGGATCACGAGCAGTTCTTC. Full variable domain (outside the CDR3, taken from reference TRBV7-3 and TRBJ2-1): GAGVSQTPSNKVTEKGKYVELRCDPISGHTALYWYRQSLGQGPEFLIYFQGTGAADDSGLPNDRFFAVRPEGSVSTLKIQRTERGDSAVYLCASSLTRDHEQFFGPGTRLTVL.

The J gene is TRBJ2-3, the V gene TRBV6-2 or TRBV6-3; TRBD2 aligns across 13 bases. Per germline, CDR1 MNHEY and CDR2 SVGEGT. V gave up 0 bases and J gave up 3 bases; unmatched junction bases: 0. This CDR3 spans 16 amino acids. The DNA for the CDR3 is TGTGCCAGCAGTTACTCGGGACTAGCGGGGACAGATACGCAGTATTTT. Its protein is CASSYSGLAGTDTQYF.

The chain combines TRBV7-2 with TRBJ1-6, with a possible D match to TRBD1 (5 bases). The germline CDR1 and CDR2 sequences are SGHTA and FQGNSA. This CDR3 region has 17 residues. Trimming left V 1 base short and J 8 bases short, with 18 bases between. The CDR3 coding sequence is TGTGCCAGCAGCTTAGTGATAAGCGACAGAAATCATTCACCCCTCCACTTT. Encoded protein: CASSLVISDRNHSPLHF.

The chain joins TRBV5-1 to TRBJ2-7, with D possibly TRBD1 on 6 matching bases. Germline V gene sequence: CDR1 SGHRS, CDR2 YFSETQ. CDR3 length: 12 amino acids. V dropped 0 bases and J dropped 6 bases, with 7 bases sitting between them. In DNA, the CDR3 is TGCGCCAGCAGCTTGGGGGGGCGCGAGCAGTACTTC. It translates to CASSLGGREQYF.

The chain couples TRBV9 to TRBJ1-3; 7 nucleotides line up with TRBD1. CDR3 length equals 15 residues. The V gene end was trimmed by 4 bases and the J gene end by 2 bases; junction bases not matched to a gene: 6. Germline V gene lookup returns CDR1 SGDLS and CDR2 YYNGEE. In DNA, the CDR3 is TGTGCCAGCAGCTCACTACAGGGGACTGGAAACACCATATATTTT. The encoded protein is CASSSLQGTGNTIYF.

The chain links TRBV6-6 to TRBJ1-4, with TRBD1 matching 7 bases. The CDR3 totals 14 residues. Trimming cost V 7 bases and J 4 bases; bases outside gene matches: 6. Germline assignment: CDR1 MNHNY and CDR2 SVGAGI (reference sequence). CDR3 nucleotide sequence: TGTGCCAGCAACGCCGGGACAGTTAATGAAAAACTGTTTTTT. The encoded protein is CASNAGTVNEKLFF.

This chain uses TRBV7-8 with TRBJ1-2; D is possibly TRBD1 (5 bases). Germline-derived CDR1 and CDR2 are SGHVS and FQNEAQ. The CDR3 is made up of 12 amino acids. V was pared by 5 bases and J by 8 bases, with 12 bases between. The CDR3 spells CASSPVGGGYTF. The CDR3 region has the DNA TGTGCCAGCAGCCCCGTGGGGGGAGGCTACACCTTC.